This T cell receptor beta chain came from a study of blood T cells in healthy people across ages. Overall study: Template switching recovered approximately one barcoded beta molecule for every two T cells.

Findings and limits, study-wide: A strong correlation between TCR beta diversity and naive T cell percentage was seen.

This CDR3 is 14 amino acids long. In germline, CDR1 is KGHSH, CDR2 LQKENI. Sample donors were healthy Caucasian individuals that came from Russia, aged roughly 6 to 100. A J-beta primer mix and a sample-barcoded 5' primer were used in a second PCR of roughly 7 to 12 cycles. Every single cDNA molecule received a tag from a template-switch adaptor with 12 random nucleotides. TCRdb re-called the 5' RACE reads through MiXCR, storing one row per CDR3 protein. The sample carries 910,000 or so distinct CDR3 sequences, about 51% recorded once. A remark on this clonotype: Its antigen is not known. The junction and the germline gene differ at one end; a read error may be behind it.

V and J are TRBV18 and TRBJ2-1; unclear D gene. Material: blood. This receptor was identified in a woman aged 55 to 70 in good health. The chain's CDR3 is CASSLQRSYKEQFF. The CDR3 DNA follows: TGTGCCAGCTCACTACAGAGGTCCTACAAGGAGCAGTTCTTC.